Sequencing of this T cell receptor (beta chain) was carried out in a study of blood T cell repertoires in COVID-19. The wider study: COVID-19 samples, acute and convalescent, were from the United States, Italy and Spain. PBMCs, B-cell-depleted T cells, or T cells provided the cDNA or gDNA that made up the material.

The table came from immunoSEQ multiplex PCR; TCRdb's copy has only in-frame clones and leaves some out. The sample records about 280,000 clones, 80% to 90% being singletons. Between the trimmed V and J ends, which lost 0 bases and 2 bases, there was a span of 6 bases. The CDR3 covers 13 residues. CDR1 GTSNPN and CDR2 SVGIG come from the germline V gene (reference sequence). The sequenced sample consisted of peripheral blood. The receptor's source is a woman aged 50 to 60 who had recovered from COVID-19. J is TRBJ2-3 and V is TRBV30; D remains unclear. CDR3 nucleotides: TGTGCCTGGAGTGTGGCCGCCACAGATACGCAGTATTTT. It codes for CAWSVAATDTQYF.